This TCR gamma chain was obtained from a study of γδ T cells in repeated Plasmodium falciparum infection. Overall study context: Donors had four controlled P. falciparum NF54 infections over 644 days. Study-level results: Over time and infection, Vgamma9/Vdelta2+ repertoires remained highly stable and polyclonal. Donors in Mali lived in a small rural village, largely one ethnic group.

The CDR3 extends over 17 amino acids. Germline V CDR1 and CDR2: GITISATS, ISYDGTV (reference sequence). Trimming at V came to 2 bases and at J to 4 bases, leaving 5 bases not matched to a gene. Vgamma9/Vdelta2+ and Vdelta2-negative gammadelta T cells were flow-sorted from PBMC for bulk sequencing. TCRdb re-called the multiplex PCR reads using CATT. Counted here are about 30,000 gamma-chain clones, under 1.5% occurring once; the ten biggest clones make up roughly a fifth. This clone was observed many times. Its antigen is unknown. TCRdb has a much larger clone's protein, which differs at residue 6 from the translation of this DNA, likely because of a read error; what is shown is the protein translated from the DNA.

Sequencing was performed on gamma-delta T cells from blood. This sequence was found in a pool of human donors (malaria-infected and uninfected, not separated). This chain connects TRGV9 to TRGJP. Because TCRdb records no J gene, it was assigned here through a match of the DNA to germline. The DNA for the CDR3 is TGTGCCTTGTGGGAGGCCGACCAAGAGTTGGGCAAAAAAATCAAGGTATTT. The encoded protein is CALWEADQELGKKIKVF.